The rows below give T cell receptor beta chains drawn from one sample of a study of graft-versus-host responses after intestinal transplantation. These TCRs' antigens remain unknown. TCRdb's table, derived via immunoSEQ multiplex PCR, lists solely in-frame clones and lacks some. In the table there are approximately 100,000 clones, under 95% of which are singletons. Sequencing was performed on unstimulated CD8+ T cells sorted from spleen or lymph node cells, taken before intestinal transplant. These TCRs come from a human donor who received an intestinal transplant. Each CDR3 is given without its conserved first and last residue.

v_call,j_call,cdr3_aa
TRBV5-1,TRBJ2-3,ASRMESTDTQY
TRBV7-9,TRBJ1-1,ASSSVGGQV
TRBV7-9,TRBJ2-1,ASSGGFGDEQF
TRBV4-1,TRBJ1-6,ASSPRDVNNSPLH
TRBV9,TRBJ2-2,ASSPYLGKTGELF
TRBV11-2,TRBJ2-5,ASSFGTGVRETQY
TRBV5-4,TRBJ1-1,ASSPQVGVDTEAF
TRBV27,TRBJ2-5,ASSLSWGKETQY
TRBV7-9,TRBJ1-1,ASSFQGEAF
TRBV7-6,TRBJ1-1,ASSQSQGNTEAF
TRBV7-9,TRBJ1-2,ASSSSPGGYT
TRBV10-2,TRBJ2-5,ASSEGQETQY
TRBV9,TRBJ2-5,ASSPGQGLQETQY
TRBV20-1,TRBJ2-7,SARGAGEQY
TRBV27,TRBJ1-6,ASRFEGTSPLH